Below are 28 T cell receptor beta chains sequenced from a single sample in a study of shared clonotypes between healthy human individuals. Using immunoSEQ multiplex PCR, the repertoire was profiled, and TCRdb retains in-frame clones only, with some absent. The sample contains about a million clones, 65% to 80% of which appear only once. Sequencing was performed on memory CD4+ T cells sorted from blood. Subset in this sample: CD45RA-negative fraction. The source is a man between 18 and 29 years old in good health.

The J gene is TRBJ1-3, the V gene TRBV5-6; TRBD1 matches 10 bases. This CDR3 region has 17 residues. V was clipped by 0 bases and J by 9 bases; unmatched bases: 12. Germline lookup yields CDR1 SGHDT and CDR2 YYEEEE. CDR3 bases: TGTGCCAGCAGCTTGGCCTATCCTGGACAGGGGGAAGGCACCATATATTTT. Translation gives CASSLAYPGQGEGTIYF.

This chain uses TRBV6-5 with TRBJ1-1; D remains unclear. Trimming took 6 bases from V and 2 from J, leaving 13 bases between them. The CDR3 loop spans 14 amino acids. Germline V gene sequence: CDR1 MNHEY, CDR2 SVGAGI. This chain's CDR3 is CASRRRQVNTEAFF. CDR3 nucleotides: TGTGCCAGCAGGAGGCGACAAGTCAACACTGAAGCTTTCTTT.

The chain employs TRBV6-1 and TRBJ2-3, with D hard to call. V gave up 7 bases and J gave up 2 bases, with 10 bases separating them. CDR3 length equals 13 residues. The germline gives CDR1 MNHNS, CDR2 SASEGT. The CDR3, as DNA: TGTGCCAGCATACGGGCCGACACAGATACGCAGTATTTT. This gives the protein CASIRADTDTQYF.

This chain joins TRBV9 and TRBJ2-5, with 7 bases fitting TRBD2. V trimming: 0 bases; J trimming: 2 bases; junction bases outside the gene matches: 10. In germline, CDR1 is SGDLS, CDR2 YYNGEE. This CDR3 is 17 amino acids long. CDR3 bases: TGTGCCAGCAGCGTAGCTACCGGACTAGAAGGACAAGAGACCCAGTACTTC. It yields the protein CASSVATGLEGQETQYF.

The chain joins TRBV7-2 to TRBJ1-2; D is possibly TRBD1 (5 bases). CDR1 SGHTA and CDR2 FQGNSA come from the germline V gene. This CDR3 is 17 amino acids long. V was cut by 1 base and J by 0 bases, with 15 bases left in between. DNA of the CDR3: TGTGCCAGCAGCTTAGGGGCAGGGACCTTGGCTAACTATGGCTACACCTTC. This gives the protein CASSLGAGTLANYGYTF. The whole variable domain, filled in from reference TRBV7-2 and TRBJ1-2, reads GAGVSQSPSNKVTEKGKDVELRCDPISGHTALYWYRQSLGQGLEFLIYFQGNSAPDKSGLPSDRFSAERTGGSVSTLTIQRTQQEDSAVYLCASSLGAGTLANYGYTFGSGTRLTVV.

Only one count was recorded for this clone. This chain links TRBV20-1 with TRBJ2-7, with D possibly matching TRBD1 (6 bases). Germline V lookup: CDR1 DFQATT, CDR2 SNEGSKA (reference sequence). This CDR3 has 11 amino acids. V was shortened by 3 bases and J by 6 bases, with 9 bases between the two germline ends. The CDR3 is CSASQGFEQYF. The CDR3 bases are TGCAGTGCTAGCCAGGGGTTCGAGCAGTACTTC.

The chain recombines TRBV23-1 with TRBJ2-2; 9 nucleotides align to TRBD1. TRBV23-1 belongs to the ORF category, with a function that is uncertain. Unmatched junction bases numbered 8, after V lost 3 bases and J lost 3 bases. This CDR3 has 17 amino acids. In nucleotides, the CDR3 is TGCGCCAGCAGTCAGCCGGGACAGGGTGGTTACACCGGGGAGCTGTTTTTT. It yields the protein CASSQPGQGGYTGELFF.

A single count supports this clone. The chain uses TRBV7-2 and TRBJ2-4; D ambiguous. V lost 5 bases, J lost 1 base, and 12 bases lay in between. This CDR3 is built from 15 residues. CDR1 and CDR2 from the germline V gene are SGHTA and FQGNSA. CDR3 sequence: CASSPPPVAKNIQYF. The CDR3 DNA sequence: TGTGCCAGCAGCCCCCCCCCAGTGGCCAAAAACATTCAGTACTTC.

This chain joins TRBV7-2 and TRBJ2-7, with D possibly matching TRBD1 (6 bases). Trimming removed 7 bases at V and 6 bases at J, with 19 bases between. The CDR3 has 14 amino acids. The V gene's germline CDR1 is SGHTA and CDR2 FQGNSA. For the CDR3, the DNA is TGTGCCAGCACTCCAAAGGGACAATTAGGCGAGCAGTACTTC. This translates into CASTPKGQLGEQYF.

This clone was detected ten times or more. The chain has TRBV5-1 and TRBJ1-2; the D is unclear. V lost 4 bases to trimming and J lost 2 bases, with 6 bases between them. CDR3 length: 12 residues. Germline CDR1 and CDR2: SGHRS and YFSETQ. CDR3 in amino acids: CASSGENYGYTF. For the CDR3, the DNA is TGCGCCAGCAGCGGGGAAAACTATGGCTACACCTTC.

V usage is TRBV6-5 and J usage is TRBJ1-4; D gene unclear. The germline V and J ends were trimmed by 0 bases and 13 bases, with 12 bases remaining between them. The CDR3 spans 13 residues. CDR1 is MNHEY, CDR2 SVGAGI, per germline. CDR3 in DNA: TGTGCCAGCAGTTACTCCGGACCGGGAGCACTGTTTTTT. Residues: CASSYSGPGALFF.

This clone was picked up a small number of times. This sequence joins TRBV6-6 and TRBJ1-1; no reliable D call. CDR1 and CDR2 from the germline V gene are MNHNY and SVGAGI (reference sequence). There are 14 residues in the CDR3. Trimming cost V 6 bases and J 1 base, with 12 bases left between them. The DNA for the CDR3 is TGTGCCAGCAGCTTCACAGAAACGAACACTGAAGCTTTCTTT. Its protein is CASSFTETNTEAFF.

V gene TRBV5-5 combines with J gene TRBJ1-4; D unresolved. Trimming removed 1 base from V and 6 bases from J, with 10 bases in between. The CDR3 extends over 14 amino acids. Germline-derived CDR1 and CDR2 are SGHKS and YYEKEE (reference sequence). The CDR3 protein is CASSLWSADEKLFF. Written as DNA, the CDR3 is TGTGCCAGCAGCTTGTGGTCAGCCGATGAAAAACTGTTTTTT.

V and J are TRBV11-2 and TRBJ2-2, with 7 bases aligning to TRBD2. V gave up 5 bases and J gave up 6 bases; unmatched junction bases: 9. The CDR3 contains 15 residues. In germline, CDR1 is SGHAT, CDR2 FQNNGV. CDR3 amino acids: CASSVLAGGAGELFF. The CDR3 DNA is TGTGCCAGCAGCGTATTAGCGGGTGGGGCCGGGGAGCTGTTTTTT.

The chain uses TRBV19 and TRBJ1-1; 8 nucleotides match TRBD1. The CDR3 contains 17 residues. Trimming took 2 bases from V and 1 from J; bases not matched to a gene: 9. CDR1 and CDR2 from the germline V gene are LNHDA and SQIVND (reference sequence). The CDR3 loop reads CASSIIAGGLSNTEAFF. The CDR3 DNA reads as TGTGCCAGTAGTATAATCGCAGGGGGCCTCTCGAACACTGAAGCTTTCTTT.

The rearrangement joins TRBV5-8 to TRBJ1-6; 7 nucleotides agree with TRBD1. This CDR3 region has 15 residues. Germline trimming cut 4 bases from V and 5 bases from J; bases unmatched to any gene: 6. Germline assignment: CDR1 SGHTS and CDR2 YDEGEE. This chain's CDR3 is CASSPIDRDNSPLHF. The CDR3 DNA follows: TGTGCCAGCAGCCCGATAGACAGGGATAATTCACCCCTCCACTTT.

The J gene is TRBJ1-6, the V gene TRBV6-1, with no clear D. V lost 3 bases, J lost 0 bases, and 15 bases lay in between. The CDR3 loop spans 18 amino acids. Germline V gives CDR1 MNHNS, CDR2 SASEGT. The CDR3 is CASSDPRAASSYNSPLHF. In nucleotides, the CDR3 is TGTGCCAGCAGTGACCCGAGGGCAGCGAGCTCCTATAATTCACCCCTCCACTTT.

This clone was counted a single time. This sequence joins TRBV11-2 and TRBJ2-5, with 7 bases matching TRBD2. Germline assignment: CDR1 SGHAT and CDR2 FQNNGV. The CDR3 length is 16 residues. Losses at the gene ends were 5 bases for V and 7 bases for J; bases not matched to a gene: 16. The CDR3: CASSQFSGPYPGTQYF. The CDR3 bases are TGTGCCAGCAGCCAATTTAGCGGGCCGTACCCGGGGACCCAGTACTTC.

About this clone itself: A far bigger clonotype differs at one base, so this is likely a read error. Additional DNA sequences in this sample encode the identical CDR3. This rearrangement joins TRBV5-1 to TRBJ2-2; 8 bases fit TRBD2. The CDR3 has 15 residues. The V gene end was trimmed by 2 bases and the J gene end by 6 bases; junction bases not matched to a gene: 6. CDR1 SGHRS and CDR2 YFSETQ come from the germline V gene. The CDR3 protein is CASSFGAGVAGELFF. CDR3 coding DNA: TGCGCCAGCAGCTTTGGAGCGGGGGTAGCCGGGGAGCTGTTTTTT.

On this clone itself: This CDR3 is also generated by other DNA sequences in the sample. V gene TRBV28 combines with J gene TRBJ1-4; D is unresolved. The length of the CDR3 is 12 residues. With 2 bases removed from V and 8 bases from J, the gap between germline ends came to 6 bases. Germline V gene sequence: CDR1 MDHEN, CDR2 SYDVKM. CDR3 region: CASSLGGEKLFF. As DNA, the CDR3 is TGTGCCAGCAGTTTAGGAGGGGAAAAACTGTTTTTT.

In DNA, the CDR3 is TGTGCCAGCTCTCGGTTAGCGGGGGGGCGAGACGAGCAGTACTTC. Translation: CASSRLAGGRDEQYF. This chain connects TRBV18 to TRBJ2-7; the match to TRBD2 covers 11 bases. The CDR3 has 15 residues. Germline V gene sequence: CDR1 KGHSH, CDR2 LQKENI. The V and J ends lost 6 bases and 5 bases, in that order; junction bases with no gene match: 9.

The V gene is TRBV7-9, the J gene TRBJ1-3; unclear D gene. V lost 2 bases, J lost 0 bases, and 11 bases lay in between. The germline V gene encodes CDR1 SEHNR and CDR2 FQNEAQ (reference sequence). The CDR3 has 16 amino acids. In DNA form, the CDR3 reads TGTGCCAGCAGCTTAATGACGCTGAGCTCTGGAAACACCATATATTTT. This translates into CASSLMTLSSGNTIYF. Full variable domain (rest looked up from reference TRBV7-9 and TRBJ1-3): DTGVSQNPRHKITKRGQNVTFRCDPISEHNRLYWYRQTLGQGPEFLTYFQNEAQLEKSRLLSDRFSAERPKGSFSTLEIQRTEQGDSAMYLCASSLMTLSSGNTIYFGEGSWLTVV.

The J gene is TRBJ1-5, the V gene TRBV30; no reliable D call. Per the germline V gene, CDR1 is GTSNPN and CDR2 is SVGIG (reference sequence). The CDR3 has 15 residues. Trimming removed 2 bases at V and 3 bases at J, with 14 bases between. The CDR3 reads CAWSPPDESNQPQHF. The CDR3 nucleotides are TGTGCCTGGAGTCCCCCCGACGAGTCCAATCAGCCCCAGCATTTT.

Points on this clone: At the DNA level, this CDR3 is encoded by other sequences in the same sample as well. The V and J genes are TRBV10-3 and TRBJ1-5; 8 bases line up with TRBD1. The junction had 1 base not matched to a gene; V was cut back by 5 bases and J by 7 bases. CDR1 and CDR2 from the germline V gene are ENHRY and SYGVKD. CDR3 size: 12 residues. CDR3 nucleotide sequence: TGTGCCATCAGTCCAGGGGGCCAGCCCCAGCATTTT. This codes for CAISPGGQPQHF.

The chain recombines TRBV18 with TRBJ1-6, with 10 bases lining up with TRBD1. The V and J ends lost 2 bases and 10 bases, in that order; junction bases with no gene match: 2. The germline V gene encodes CDR1 KGHSH and CDR2 LQKENI. The CDR3 has 14 amino acids. The CDR3 nucleotides are TGTGCCAGCTCACCAGGGACAGGGGAATCACCCCTCCACTTT. Translating it yields CASSPGTGESPLHF.

This clone was counted at least ten times. The sample has other DNA sequences that encode this CDR3 too. The chain is built from TRBV10-3 and TRBJ2-7; D uncertain. V lost 4 bases and J lost 3, with 4 bases in between. The germline CDR1 and CDR2 sequences are ENHRY and SYGVKD. The CDR3 length is 11 residues. The chain's CDR3 is CAISGGYEQYF. CDR3 sequence (DNA): TGTGCCATCAGTGGTGGCTACGAGCAGTACTTC.

The chain recombines TRBV6-5 with TRBJ2-7, with TRBD2 identical over 10 bases. The CDR3 has 14 amino acids. V dropped 4 bases and J dropped 7; count of bases not matched to a gene: 7. Germline lookup yields CDR1 MNHEY and CDR2 SVGAGI. In DNA form, the CDR3 reads TGTGCCAGCAGTTCTAGCGGGAGAATTTGGGAGCAGTACTTC. Its protein is CASSSSGRIWEQYF.

The rearrangement links TRBV19 to TRBJ1-3; D is undetermined. CDR3 size: 16 residues. The V gene lost 8 bases and the J gene lost 2 bases, with 19 bases spanning the gap. Germline values: CDR1 LNHDA, CDR2 SQIVND (reference sequence). CDR3 nucleotide sequence: TGTGCCAGTCGCTCCACTCTAGGACCGGCTGGAAACACCATATATTTT. It codes for CASRSTLGPAGNTIYF.